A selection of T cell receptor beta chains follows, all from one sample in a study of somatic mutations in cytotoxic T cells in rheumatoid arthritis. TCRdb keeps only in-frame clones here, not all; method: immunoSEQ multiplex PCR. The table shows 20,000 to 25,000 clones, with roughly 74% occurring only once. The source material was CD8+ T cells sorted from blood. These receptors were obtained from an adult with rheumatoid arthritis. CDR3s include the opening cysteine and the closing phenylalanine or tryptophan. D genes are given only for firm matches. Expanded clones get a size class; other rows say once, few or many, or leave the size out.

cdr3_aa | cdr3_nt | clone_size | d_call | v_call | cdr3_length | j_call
CASSQDVSINQPQHF | TGCGCCAGCAGCCAAGACGTGTCAATAAATCAGCCCCAGCATTTT | - | - | TRBV4-3 | 15 | TRBJ1-5
CASSLMTSGRVDGELFF | TGTGCCAGCAGCCTAATGACTAGCGGGAGGGTCGACGGGGAGCTGTTTTTT | - | TRBD2 | TRBV7-9 | 17 | TRBJ2-2
CSVRDRENSPLHF | TGCAGCGTCCGGGACAGGGAAAATTCACCCCTCCACTTT | - | TRBD1 | TRBV29-1 | 13 | TRBJ1-6
CASSQTVYEQYF | TGTGCCAGCAGTCAGACGGTATACGAGCAGTACTTC | - | - | TRBV6-6 | 12 | TRBJ2-7
CASSFVRIGEEEQFF | TGTGCCAGCAGCTTCGTTCGTATCGGAGAGGAGGAGCAGTTCTTC | - | - | TRBV7-2 | 15 | TRBJ2-1
CASSPRRMEEGFFEKLFF | TGTGCCAGCAGCCCAAGACGGATGGAGGAGGGGTTTTTTGAAAAACTGTTTTTT | - | - | TRBV27 | 18 | TRBJ1-4
CASSHDLGDYTF | TGTGCCAGCAGCCATGACCTCGGCGACTACACCTTC | - | - | TRBV4-2 | 12 | TRBJ1-2
CASSPPGLRYGETQYF | TGTGCCAGCAGCCCACCAGGATTGAGGTACGGGGAGACCCAGTACTTC | - | - | TRBV7-9 | 16 | TRBJ2-5
CASSGDRDRGPDTEAFF | TGTGCCAGCAGTGGAGACCGGGACAGGGGGCCGGACACTGAAGCTTTCTTT | - | TRBD1 | TRBV6-1 | 17 | TRBJ1-1
CASSQDLGRGRSNQPQHF | TGCGCCAGCAGCCAAGATCTTGGCAGGGGTAGAAGCAATCAGCCCCAGCATTTT | - | - | TRBV4-3 | 18 | TRBJ1-5
CASSIGEGAHVEQYF | TGTGCCAGTAGTATCGGCGAGGGGGCGCACGTCGAGCAGTACTTC | once | TRBD1 | TRBV19 | 15 | TRBJ2-7
CASESVAGPDTQYF | TGTGCCAGCGAATCAGTTGCGGGGCCAGATACGCAGTATTTT | - | - | TRBV7-9 | 14 | TRBJ2-3
CASTLAGGGSDTIYF | TGTGCCAGCACCTTGGCGGGGGGCGGCTCTGACACCATATATTTT | - | - | TRBV5-6 | 15 | TRBJ1-3
CASSQDLRGQGAFF | TGCGCCAGCAGCCAAGATCTTCGGGGACAGGGAGCTTTCTTT | - | TRBD1 | TRBV4-1 | 14 | TRBJ1-1
CASSPVRSYEQYF | TGCGCCAGCAGCCCGGTAAGGTCCTACGAGCAGTACTTC | few | - | TRBV4-1 | 13 | TRBJ2-7
CASSLGRSYEQYF | TGTGCCAGCAGCCTTGGACGGTCCTACGAGCAGTACTTC | - | - | TRBV7-2 | 13 | TRBJ2-7
CASSQSTAGNTGELFF | TGTGCCAGCAGCCAATCGACCGCCGGGAACACCGGGGAGCTGTTTTTT | - | - | TRBV4-2 | 16 | TRBJ2-2
CASRPLWDGNQPQHF | TGTGCCAGCAGGCCCCTCTGGGACGGGAATCAGCCCCAGCATTTT | - | - | TRBV6-5 | 15 | TRBJ1-5
CASSDAGSNQPQHF | TGTGCCAGCAGTGACGCAGGGAGCAATCAGCCCCAGCATTTT | once | - | TRBV2 | 14 | TRBJ1-5
CSVSPRDRNYNEQFF | TGCAGCGTCTCTCCCCGGGACAGGAACTACAATGAGCAGTTCTTC | - | TRBD1 | TRBV29-1 | 15 | TRBJ2-1
CASSEWIPREQYF | TGTGCCAGCAGTGAATGGATTCCCAGGGAGCAGTACTTC | - | - | TRBV6-1 | 13 | TRBJ2-7
CASSADSGGAETQYF | TGTGCCAGCAGCGCAGACAGCGGGGGCGCGGAGACCCAGTACTTC | - | TRBD2 | TRBV9 | 15 | TRBJ2-5
CASSLLGRSADTQYF | TGTGCCAGCAGTTTATTGGGGAGGTCGGCAGATACGCAGTATTTT | - | - | TRBV27 | 15 | TRBJ2-3
CASRQDHGPYPYEQYF | TGCGCCAGCAGGCAAGATCACGGGCCTTACCCCTACGAGCAGTACTTC | once | - | TRBV4-1 | 16 | TRBJ2-7
CASSQVGGEQFF | TGCGCCAGCAGCCAAGTGGGGGGAGAGCAGTTCTTC | - | - | TRBV4-1 | 12 | TRBJ2-1
CSVEDTGLYEQYF | TGCAGCGTTGAAGACACAGGGCTCTACGAGCAGTACTTC | few | - | TRBV29-1 | 13 | TRBJ2-7
CSVLTRSPYGYTF | TGCAGCGTTCTGACCCGTAGCCCCTATGGCTACACCTTC | - | - | TRBV29-1 | 13 | TRBJ1-2
CASSLVLGQGDETQYF | TGTGCCAGCAGCTTAGTCCTGGGGCAGGGGGATGAGACCCAGTACTTC | - | TRBD1 | TRBV7-9 | 16 | TRBJ2-5
CASSQGFYTEAFF | TGTGCCAGCAGCCAGGGTTTTTACACTGAAGCTTTCTTT | - | - | TRBV4-2 | 13 | TRBJ1-1
CATSPRDRGSNTQYF | TGTGCCACCAGCCCCCGGGACAGGGGATCAAATACGCAGTATTTT | - | TRBD1 | TRBV15 | 15 | TRBJ2-3
CACRQDGRAFSYEQYF | TGTGCCTGCCGACAGGACGGACGGGCCTTCTCCTACGAGCAGTACTTC | - | - | TRBV30 | 16 | TRBJ2-7
CASSQDAGGPNEQFF | TGCGCCAGCAGCCAAGATGCGGGAGGGCCTAATGAGCAGTTCTTC | - | TRBD2 | TRBV4-1 | 15 | TRBJ2-1
CASSPREGAHRDEQFF | TGTGCCAGCAGCCCCCGCGAGGGGGCGCATAGGGATGAGCAGTTCTTC | - | TRBD1 | TRBV11-2 | 16 | TRBJ2-1
CASSLWGGNTIYF | TGTGCCAGCAGCTTATGGGGTGGAAACACCATATATTTT | - | - | TRBV11-2 | 13 | TRBJ1-3
CASSQEAGLNYGYTF | TGTGCCAGCAGCCAAGAGGCAGGATTAAACTATGGCTACACCTTC | - | - | TRBV4-2 | 15 | TRBJ1-2
CASSLGRTDSSYEQYF | TGCGCCAGCAGCTTGGGACGGACCGATAGCTCCTACGAGCAGTACTTC | - | - | TRBV5-1 | 16 | TRBJ2-7
CASSILPGNTEAFF | TGTGCCAGTAGTATTTTGCCAGGGAACACTGAAGCTTTCTTT | - | - | TRBV19 | 14 | TRBJ1-1
CASSLQRRYNEQFF | TGTGCCAGCAGCTTGCAGCGCCGCTACAATGAGCAGTTCTTC | - | - | TRBV5-6 | 14 | TRBJ2-1
CASSFLSGIGTGELFF | TGTGCCAGCAGCTTCCTATCGGGGATAGGCACCGGGGAGCTGTTTTTT | once | - | TRBV7-3 | 16 | TRBJ2-2
CASSQARDSRSGNTIYF | TGCGCCAGCAGCCAAGCCCGGGACAGCCGCTCTGGAAACACCATATATTTT | - | TRBD1 | TRBV4-1 | 17 | TRBJ1-3
CASSFGRDRGRLTGANVLTF | TGCGCCAGCAGCTTCGGCCGGGACAGGGGGCGTCTTACTGGGGCCAACGTCCTGACTTTC | - | TRBD1 | TRBV5-1 | 20 | TRBJ2-6
CASSLNRGGDTQYF | TGCGCCAGCAGCTTGAACAGGGGGGGAGATACGCAGTATTTT | - | - | TRBV5-1 | 14 | TRBJ2-3
CASSLGQGLSEAFF | TGTGCCAGCAGCTTGGGACAGGGACTTTCTGAAGCTTTCTTT | - | TRBD1 | TRBV11-1 | 14 | TRBJ1-1